The entry below describes one T cell receptor (beta chain). The sample belongs to a study of blood T cell repertoires in COVID-19. V trimming: 7 bases; J trimming: 2 bases; junction bases outside the gene matches: 10. Germline CDR1 and CDR2: MDHEN and SYDVKM. The CDR3 has 16 amino acids. The repertoire was sequenced with immunoSEQ multiplex PCR; TCRdb's copy has only in-frame clones and lacks some. The sample comprises some 320,000 clones, roughly 86% of which are singletons, and 2.9% rests with the top ten. This TCR derives from a woman aged 50 to 65 who had been exposed to COVID-19. The sequenced sample consisted of PBMCs or T cells enriched from blood (not recorded which). The rearrangement uses TRBV28 and TRBJ2-7; 11 bases are a match to TRBD2. CDR3 region: CASTPGGTSGTYEQYF. CDR3 sequence (DNA): TGTGCCAGCACCCCAGGGGGGACTAGCGGAACCTACGAGCAGTACTTC.